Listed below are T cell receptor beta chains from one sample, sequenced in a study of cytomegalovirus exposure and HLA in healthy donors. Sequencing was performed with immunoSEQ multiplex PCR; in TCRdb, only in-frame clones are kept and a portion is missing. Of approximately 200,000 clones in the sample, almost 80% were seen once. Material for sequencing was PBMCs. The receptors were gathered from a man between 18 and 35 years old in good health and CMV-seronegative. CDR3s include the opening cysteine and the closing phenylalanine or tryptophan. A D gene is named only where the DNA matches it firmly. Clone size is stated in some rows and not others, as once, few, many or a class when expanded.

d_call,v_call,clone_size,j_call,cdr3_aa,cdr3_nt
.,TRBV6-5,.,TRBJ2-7,CASSYSADSYEQYF,TGTGCCAGCAGTTACTCAGCGGACTCCTACGAGCAGTACTTC
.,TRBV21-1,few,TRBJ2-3,CASSKVGLTTDTQYF,TGTGCCAGCAGCAAAGTTGGACTAACCACAGATACGCAGTATTTT
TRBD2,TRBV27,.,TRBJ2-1,CASSSGTSGYNEQFF,TGTGCCAGCAGTTCCGGGACTAGCGGGTACAATGAGCAGTTCTTC
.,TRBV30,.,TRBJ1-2,CAWSGAGSDYGYTF,TGTGCCTGGAGTGGGGCAGGGTCCGACTATGGCTACACCTTC
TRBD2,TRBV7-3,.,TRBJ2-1,CASSFGLGNEQFF,TGTGCCAGCAGCTTCGGACTAGGCAATGAGCAGTTCTTC
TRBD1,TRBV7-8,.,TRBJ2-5,CASSSRTGSETQYF,TGTGCCAGCAGTTCTCGGACAGGGTCAGAGACCCAGTACTTC
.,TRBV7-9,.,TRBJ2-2,CASSLDRDTGELFF,TGTGCCAGCAGCCTTGACAGAGACACCGGGGAGCTGTTTTTT
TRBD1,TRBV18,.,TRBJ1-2,CASSLGQAANTNYGYTF,TGTGCCAGCTCACTGGGACAGGCAGCGAACACTAACTATGGCTACACCTTC
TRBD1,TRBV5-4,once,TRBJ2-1,CASRPNRGRMDSSYNEQFF,TGTGCCAGCAGGCCGAACAGGGGGCGCATGGATAGCTCCTACAATGAGCAGTTCTTC
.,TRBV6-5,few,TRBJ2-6,CASSYSTGSGANVLTF,TGTGCCAGCAGTTACTCGACAGGCTCTGGGGCCAACGTCCTGACTTTC
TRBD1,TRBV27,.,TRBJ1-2,CASSNRQGGNYGYTF,TGTGCCAGCAGTAACCGACAGGGCGGCAACTATGGCTACACCTTC
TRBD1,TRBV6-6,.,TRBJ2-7,CASSKGQAFEQYF,TGTGCCAGCAGTAAGGGACAGGCCTTCGAGCAGTACTTC
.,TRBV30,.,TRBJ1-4,CAWSVAGVNEKLFF,TGTGCCTGGAGTGTGGCAGGGGTGAATGAAAAACTGTTTTTT
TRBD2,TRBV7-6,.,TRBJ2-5,CASSLVVPGGLQETQYF,TGTGCCAGCAGCTTAGTTGTCCCGGGGGGACTCCAAGAGACCCAGTACTTC
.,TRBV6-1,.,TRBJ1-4,CASSIQGTNEKLFF,TGTGCCAGCAGTATACAGGGAACTAATGAAAAACTGTTTTTT
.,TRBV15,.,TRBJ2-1,CATSRVGFEQFF,TGTGCCACCAGCAGAGTCGGGTTTGAGCAGTTCTTC
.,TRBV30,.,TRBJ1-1,CAWRGATEAFF,TGTGCCTGGAGAGGGGCCACTGAAGCTTTCTTT
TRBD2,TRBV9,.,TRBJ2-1,CASSVLAGEQFF,TGTGCCAGCAGCGTACTAGCGGGCGAGCAGTTCTTC
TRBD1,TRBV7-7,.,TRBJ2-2,CASSLRPGTGSLTGELFF,TGTGCTAGCAGCTTACGCCCCGGGACAGGGAGCCTAACCGGGGAGCTGTTTTTT
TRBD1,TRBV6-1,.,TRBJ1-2,CASSEALTGRTGYGYTF,TGTGCCAGCAGTGAAGCCCTGACAGGGAGGACTGGCTATGGCTACACCTTC
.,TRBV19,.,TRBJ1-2,CASSRTGYYGYTF,TGTGCCAGTAGTAGAACAGGTTACTATGGCTACACCTTC
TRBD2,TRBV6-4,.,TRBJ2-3,CASSDSGVAGGPSTQYF,TGTGCCAGCAGTGACTCGGGGGTAGCGGGAGGGCCTAGTACGCAGTATTTT
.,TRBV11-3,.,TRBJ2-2,CASSFSSAGELFF,TGTGCCAGCAGCTTTAGTAGCGCCGGGGAGCTGTTTTTT